The rows below give T cell receptor beta chains drawn from one sample of a study of T cells in Graves' hyperthyroidism and ophthalmopathy. TCRdb analysed the multiplex PCR reads with MiXCR anew, one entry per CDR3 protein. The sample consists of hundreds of thousands of distinct CDR3 sequences, 11% to 15% of them appearing once. Sequenced sample: blood. All receptors derive from a woman younger than 35 with Graves' hyperthyroidism. The CDR3 runs from the conserved cysteine through the conserved F or W. Fields, in order: J gene, D gene, clone size, V gene, CDR3 protein, CDR3 DNA. D genes are given only for firm matches. Size tells how often a clone was seen (once, few, many) or the class of an expanded clone, and some rows leave it out.

J gene: TRBJ2-7
D gene: TRBD1
clone size: many
V gene: TRBV5-6
CDR3 protein: CASSLSPGQGDEQYF
CDR3 DNA: TGTGCCAGCAGCTTGTCCCCGGGACAGGGAGACGAGCAGTACTTC

J gene: TRBJ2-4
D gene: -
clone size: many
V gene: TRBV20-1
CDR3 protein: CSADLGKNIQYF
CDR3 DNA: TGCAGTGCGGACCTTGGCAAAAACATTCAGTACTTC

J gene: TRBJ2-6
D gene: -
clone size: -
V gene: TRBV9
CDR3 protein: CASSVAGANVLTF
CDR3 DNA: TGTGCCAGCAGCGTAGCAGGGGCCAACGTCCTGACTTTC

J gene: TRBJ2-2
D gene: TRBD1
clone size: -
V gene: TRBV24-1
CDR3 protein: CATSDYRGLGNTGELFF
CDR3 DNA: TGTGCCACCAGTGATTACAGGGGGCTGGGGAACACCGGGGAGCTGTTTTTT

J gene: TRBJ1-1
D gene: TRBD1
clone size: -
V gene: TRBV27
CDR3 protein: CASSLGQGSSEAFF
CDR3 DNA: TGTGCCAGCAGTTTGGGACAGGGGTCTTCAGAAGCTTTCTTT

J gene: TRBJ2-1
D gene: -
clone size: many
V gene: TRBV27
CDR3 protein: CASSRTVYNEQFF
CDR3 DNA: TGTGCCAGCAGTCGGACGGTTTACAATGAGCAGTTCTTC

J gene: TRBJ2-3
D gene: TRBD2
clone size: many
V gene: TRBV7-2
CDR3 protein: CASSQTSGPTDTQYF
CDR3 DNA: TGTGCCAGCAGCCAGACTAGCGGACCCACAGATACGCAGTATTTT

J gene: TRBJ2-1
D gene: TRBD1
clone size: many
V gene: TRBV11-3
CDR3 protein: CASSFGDRGGDEQFF
CDR3 DNA: TGTGCCAGCAGCTTTGGGGACAGGGGAGGCGATGAGCAGTTCTTC

J gene: TRBJ1-5
D gene: -
clone size: -
V gene: TRBV19
CDR3 protein: CASSIDGGPDQGQPQHF
CDR3 DNA: TGTGCCAGTAGTATAGATGGAGGACCCGACCAGGGACAGCCCCAGCATTTT

J gene: TRBJ2-2
D gene: -
clone size: few
V gene: TRBV10-3
CDR3 protein: CAIGAGPGELFF
CDR3 DNA: TGTGCCATCGGGGCGGGCCCCGGGGAGCTGTTTTTT

J gene: TRBJ2-3
D gene: TRBD1
clone size: many
V gene: TRBV10-1
CDR3 protein: CASSGAGTGDELDTDTQYF
CDR3 DNA: TGCGCCAGCAGTGGGGCCGGGACAGGGGACGAGCTGGACACAGATACGCAGTATTTT

J gene: TRBJ2-7
D gene: -
clone size: -
V gene: TRBV6-1
CDR3 protein: CASSGFPLSYEQYF
CDR3 DNA: TGTGCCAGCTCCGGGTTCCCGCTCTCCTACGAGCAGTACTTC

J gene: TRBJ2-3
D gene: TRBD2
clone size: many
V gene: TRBV18
CDR3 protein: CASSPTSGSQDTQYF
CDR3 DNA: TGTGCCAGCTCACCAACAAGCGGGAGTCAAGATACGCAGTATTTT

J gene: TRBJ2-1
D gene: TRBD2
clone size: -
V gene: TRBV3-1
CDR3 protein: CASSQVPLAGGLNEQFF
CDR3 DNA: TGTGCCAGCAGCCAAGTACCGCTAGCGGGAGGGTTGAATGAGCAGTTCTTC

J gene: TRBJ2-1
D gene: -
clone size: many
V gene: TRBV12-3/TRBV12-4
CDR3 protein: CASKAGRNNEQFF
CDR3 DNA: TGTGCCAGCAAGGCCGGGAGAAACAATGAGCAGTTCTTC

J gene: TRBJ2-6
D gene: TRBD1
clone size: few
V gene: TRBV6-1
CDR3 protein: CASSEAGTGVRPRVSGANVLTF
CDR3 DNA: TGTGCCAGCAGTGAAGCCGGAACAGGGGTTAGACCTAGAGTCTCTGGGGCCAACGTCCTGACTTTC

J gene: TRBJ2-5
D gene: -
clone size: -
V gene: TRBV5-1
CDR3 protein: CASSPGRGAPETQYF
CDR3 DNA: TGCGCCAGCAGCCCCGGTAGGGGGGCTCCAGAGACCCAGTACTTC

J gene: TRBJ1-2
D gene: -
clone size: many
V gene: TRBV11-3
CDR3 protein: CASSPGLNYGYTF
CDR3 DNA: TGTGCCAGCAGCCCCGGGCTTAACTATGGCTACACCTTC

J gene: TRBJ1-3
D gene: -
clone size: -
V gene: TRBV29-1
CDR3 protein: CSVGDRAPDTIYF
CDR3 DNA: TGCAGCGTTGGCGACCGGGCACCCGACACCATATATTTT

J gene: TRBJ1-3
D gene: -
clone size: few
V gene: TRBV20-1
CDR3 protein: CSARGLQGVVRGTGNTIYF
CDR3 DNA: TGCAGTGCTAGGGGATTACAGGGAGTTGTTCGAGGAACTGGAAACACCATATATTTT

J gene: TRBJ1-5
D gene: -
clone size: few
V gene: TRBV24-1
CDR3 protein: CATSGGAGGNQPQHF
CDR3 DNA: TGTGCCACCAGTGGAGGAGCAGGGGGCAATCAGCCCCAGCATTTT

J gene: TRBJ1-2
D gene: -
clone size: many
V gene: TRBV12-3/TRBV12-4
CDR3 protein: CASQDFYGYTF
CDR3 DNA: TGTGCCAGCCAGGATTTCTATGGCTACACCTTC

J gene: TRBJ2-2
D gene: TRBD2
clone size: once
V gene: TRBV11-2
CDR3 protein: CASSSPGGRTGELFF
CDR3 DNA: TGTGCCAGCAGCTCCCCGGGGGGGCGTACCGGGGAGCTGTTTTTT

J gene: TRBJ2-1
D gene: -
clone size: many
V gene: TRBV24-1
CDR3 protein: CATSDLDGIDHNEQFF
CDR3 DNA: TGTGCCACCAGTGATTTGGACGGAATTGATCACAATGAGCAGTTCTTC

J gene: TRBJ2-5
D gene: TRBD1
clone size: -
V gene: TRBV13
CDR3 protein: CASSRTGDEETQYF
CDR3 DNA: TGTGCCAGCAGCCGGACAGGGGATGAAGAGACCCAGTACTTC

J gene: TRBJ2-2
D gene: -
clone size: -
V gene: TRBV29-1
CDR3 protein: CGVGYRQNTGELFF
CDR3 DNA: TGCGGCGTTGGATACAGGCAGAACACCGGGGAGCTGTTTTTT

J gene: TRBJ1-3
D gene: -
clone size: -
V gene: TRBV11-2
CDR3 protein: CASSPGRTTGNTIYF
CDR3 DNA: TGTGCCAGCAGCCCTGGACGGACCACTGGAAACACCATATATTTT

J gene: TRBJ2-6
D gene: TRBD1
clone size: few
V gene: TRBV14
CDR3 protein: CASSGDRGSSGANVLTF
CDR3 DNA: TGTGCCAGCTCTGGGGACAGGGGATCCTCTGGGGCCAACGTCCTGACTTTC

J gene: TRBJ2-4
D gene: -
clone size: few
V gene: TRBV4-2
CDR3 protein: CASSSTLLAKNIQYF
CDR3 DNA: TGTGCCAGCAGTTCGACACTTCTAGCCAAAAACATTCAGTACTTC

J gene: TRBJ2-1
D gene: TRBD2
clone size: few
V gene: TRBV6-5
CDR3 protein: CASSYTHGGTSNEQFF
CDR3 DNA: TGTGCCAGCAGTTACACCCACGGGGGGACTAGCAATGAGCAGTTCTTC

J gene: TRBJ2-1
D gene: -
clone size: -
V gene: TRBV6-2/TRBV6-3
CDR3 protein: CASSTRTNHEQFF
CDR3 DNA: TGTGCCAGCAGCACGCGGACCAACCATGAGCAGTTCTTC

J gene: TRBJ2-7
D gene: TRBD2
clone size: -
V gene: TRBV7-9
CDR3 protein: CASSPPGLAEGLDEQYF
CDR3 DNA: TGTGCCAGCAGCCCGCCGGGACTAGCGGAGGGGCTCGACGAGCAGTACTTC

J gene: TRBJ2-1
D gene: -
clone size: many
V gene: TRBV9
CDR3 protein: CASSVLTGSSYNEQFF
CDR3 DNA: TGTGCCAGCAGCGTACTGACGGGGAGCTCCTACAATGAGCAGTTCTTC

J gene: TRBJ2-7
D gene: -
clone size: -
V gene: TRBV20-1
CDR3 protein: CSAQRVGTYEQYF
CDR3 DNA: TGCAGTGCTCAGAGGGTTGGGACCTACGAGCAGTACTTC

J gene: TRBJ2-7
D gene: -
clone size: many
V gene: TRBV6-1
CDR3 protein: CASTEGGGSFGYEQYF
CDR3 DNA: TGTGCCAGCACTGAGGGTGGTGGCTCCTTCGGATACGAGCAGTACTTC

J gene: TRBJ1-4
D gene: TRBD1
clone size: -
V gene: TRBV7-2
CDR3 protein: CASRRTGGDEKLFF
CDR3 DNA: TGTGCCAGCAGGAGGACAGGGGGCGATGAAAAACTGTTTTTT

J gene: TRBJ2-2
D gene: -
clone size: -
V gene: TRBV28
CDR3 protein: CASNYAKAGTGELFF
CDR3 DNA: TGTGCCAGCAATTATGCCAAAGCGGGCACCGGGGAGCTGTTTTTT

J gene: TRBJ1-4
D gene: TRBD1
clone size: -
V gene: TRBV5-1
CDR3 protein: CASSFGGGAFTNEKLFF
CDR3 DNA: TGCGCCAGCAGCTTCGGAGGGGGCGCTTTCACTAATGAAAAACTGTTTTTT

J gene: TRBJ2-4
D gene: -
clone size: many
V gene: TRBV12-3/TRBV12-4
CDR3 protein: CASSLGRGDIQYF
CDR3 DNA: TGTGCCAGCAGTTTAGGCAGGGGGGACATTCAGTACTTC

J gene: TRBJ1-2
D gene: TRBD1
clone size: many
V gene: TRBV12-3/TRBV12-4
CDR3 protein: CASSPQGGRRDGYTF
CDR3 DNA: TGTGCCAGCAGTCCCCAGGGGGGGAGGCGCGATGGCTACACCTTC

J gene: TRBJ1-1
D gene: -
clone size: -
V gene: TRBV5-1
CDR3 protein: CASNPGGTANTEAFF
CDR3 DNA: TGCGCCAGCAATCCGGGTGGGACGGCGAACACTGAAGCTTTCTTT

J gene: TRBJ2-1
D gene: -
clone size: -
V gene: TRBV27
CDR3 protein: CASSPRGLGASGYNEQFF
CDR3 DNA: TGTGCCAGCAGCCCTCGGGGGCTAGGTGCTAGCGGATACAATGAGCAGTTCTTC

J gene: TRBJ2-7
D gene: TRBD1
clone size: many
V gene: TRBV28
CDR3 protein: CASSLGDRYYEQYF
CDR3 DNA: TGTGCCAGCAGTTTAGGGGACAGGTACTACGAGCAGTACTTC

J gene: TRBJ2-1
D gene: TRBD2
clone size: many
V gene: TRBV28
CDR3 protein: CASSLGRTSGNLLIHVNEQFF
CDR3 DNA: TGTGCCAGCAGTTTAGGCAGGACTAGCGGGAACCTCCTAATCCACGTCAATGAGCAGTTCTTC

J gene: TRBJ2-1
D gene: -
clone size: many
V gene: TRBV2
CDR3 protein: CASVKRFSWHNEQFF
CDR3 DNA: TGTGCCAGCGTCAAGCGTTTTAGTTGGCACAATGAGCAGTTCTTC

J gene: TRBJ1-1
D gene: TRBD1
clone size: many
V gene: TRBV15
CDR3 protein: CATSRDLTGITEAFF
CDR3 DNA: TGTGCCACCAGCAGAGATCTGACAGGGATCACTGAAGCTTTCTTT

J gene: TRBJ1-1
D gene: TRBD1
clone size: few
V gene: TRBV10-2
CDR3 protein: CASSSGTGTNTEAFF
CDR3 DNA: TGCGCCAGCAGTTCCGGGACAGGGACGAACACTGAAGCTTTCTTT

J gene: TRBJ2-5
D gene: TRBD2
clone size: many
V gene: TRBV24-1
CDR3 protein: CATSDPSGGEQETQYF
CDR3 DNA: TGTGCCACCAGTGACCCGTCGGGAGGGGAACAAGAGACCCAGTACTTC

J gene: TRBJ2-7
D gene: -
clone size: many
V gene: TRBV12-3/TRBV12-4
CDR3 protein: CASSLVARVGYEQYF
CDR3 DNA: TGTGCCAGCAGTTTAGTGGCCCGAGTTGGTTACGAGCAGTACTTC

J gene: TRBJ2-7
D gene: TRBD2
clone size: -
V gene: TRBV7-6
CDR3 protein: CASSLWRGLGGGRSSYEQYF
CDR3 DNA: TGTGCCAGCAGCTTATGGAGAGGGCTTGGAGGCGGGAGGAGCTCCTACGAGCAGTACTTC

J gene: TRBJ2-2
D gene: -
clone size: -
V gene: TRBV7-2
CDR3 protein: CASSLDSGVATGELFF
CDR3 DNA: TGTGCCAGCAGCTTAGACTCAGGGGTGGCCACCGGGGAGCTGTTTTTT

J gene: TRBJ2-1
D gene: -
clone size: few
V gene: TRBV11-3
CDR3 protein: CASSFSVYNEQFF
CDR3 DNA: TGTGCCAGCAGCTTCAGCGTTTACAATGAGCAGTTCTTC

J gene: TRBJ2-3
D gene: -
clone size: many
V gene: TRBV15
CDR3 protein: CATSRDAPLAPNTDTQYF
CDR3 DNA: TGTGCCACCAGCAGAGACGCCCCACTAGCCCCAAACACAGATACGCAGTATTTT

J gene: TRBJ2-5
D gene: -
clone size: many
V gene: TRBV10-3
CDR3 protein: CATRTPSQETQYF
CDR3 DNA: TGTGCCACCCGGACCCCCTCCCAAGAGACCCAGTACTTC

J gene: TRBJ1-5
D gene: -
clone size: many
V gene: TRBV6-2/TRBV6-3
CDR3 protein: CASSYAAGGNQPQHF
CDR3 DNA: TGTGCCAGCAGTTATGCTGCAGGGGGCAATCAGCCCCAGCATTTT

J gene: TRBJ2-3
D gene: TRBD2
clone size: -
V gene: TRBV2
CDR3 protein: CASSGPGGGRGTDTQYF
CDR3 DNA: TGTGCCAGCAGTGGCCCGGGGGGGGGACGGGGCACAGATACGCAGTATTTT

J gene: TRBJ2-7
D gene: -
clone size: many
V gene: TRBV3-1
CDR3 protein: CASSETDSFRGQYF
CDR3 DNA: TGTGCCAGCAGCGAAACGGACAGCTTTAGGGGGCAGTACTTC

J gene: TRBJ2-2
D gene: -
clone size: -
V gene: TRBV19
CDR3 protein: CASSITSPGELFF
CDR3 DNA: TGTGCCAGTAGTATAACTTCCCCCGGGGAGCTGTTTTTT

J gene: TRBJ2-2
D gene: TRBD1
clone size: -
V gene: TRBV5-4
CDR3 protein: CASSPWAGQGVTGELFF
CDR3 DNA: TGTGCCAGCAGCCCCTGGGCGGGACAGGGGGTCACCGGGGAGCTGTTTTTT